The 13 T cell receptor beta chains presented below share a single source sample, sequenced in a study of blood T cells in healthy people across ages. For the second PCR, which ran for about 7 to 11 cycles, a sample-barcoded 5' primer and a J-beta primer mix were used. One entry per CDR3 protein, called by TCRdb with MiXCR from the 5' RACE reads. The repertoire consists of around 750,000 distinct CDR3 sequences, with roughly 53% occurring once and the leading ten covering around 41%. Source material: blood. Source of these receptors: a man older than 75 in good health.

The chain is built from TRBV20-1 and TRBJ1-1; tentatively, D is TRBD1 (6 bases). In germline, CDR1 is DFQATT, CDR2 SNEGSKA (reference sequence). V lost 1 base, J lost 0 bases, and 15 bases lay in between. The CDR3 runs to 16 residues. CDR3 DNA: TGCAGTGCTAGAGTTGGAGGGGGTCAGATGAACACTGAAGCTTTCTTT. It translates to CSARVGGGQMNTEAFF.

This clonotype was observed a handful of times. The chain carries TRBV27 and TRBJ2-7; D is undetermined. Trimming took off 5 bases at V and 6 bases at J, with 11 bases between the two ends. Germline V lookup: CDR1 MNHEY, CDR2 SMNVEV (reference sequence). The CDR3 length is 12 residues. The CDR3 sequence: CASSPNRVEQYF. The CDR3 DNA reads TGTGCCAGCAGTCCCAATAGGGTCGAGCAGTACTTC.

This clonotype was observed a few times. This rearrangement joins TRBV7-2 to TRBJ2-5; D remains ambiguous. There are 14 residues in the CDR3. The germline V gene has CDR1 SGHTA and CDR2 FQGNSA. Trimming removed 2 bases from V and 2 bases from J, with 9 bases in between. This CDR3 is CASSLRRRQETQYF. CDR3 DNA: TGTGCCAGCAGCTTAAGGCGGCGGCAAGAGACCCAGTACTTC.

The chain recombines TRBV7-2 with TRBJ1-2, with 7 bases aligning to TRBD1. This CDR3 has 15 residues. The V gene's germline CDR1 is SGHTA and CDR2 FQGNSA. The junction had 3 bases not matched to a gene; V was cut back by 0 bases and J by 2 bases. In nucleotides, the CDR3 is TGTGCCAGCAGCTTAGCGGCAGGGGGGAACTATGGCTACACCTTC. Its protein product is CASSLAAGGNYGYTF.

The rearrangement uses TRBV12-3 or TRBV12-4 and TRBJ1-2, with 11 bases aligning to TRBD1. The CDR3 spans 18 residues. V shed 6 bases, J shed 0 bases, and the junction held 12 bases outside the gene matches. The CDR3 coding sequence is TGTGCCAGCAGCAACAGGGGGACAGGGGGTAACACTAACTATGGCTACACCTTC. As protein: CASSNRGTGGNTNYGYTF.

This clonotype was seen only a few times. The junction departs from germline at one end; a sequencing error may be responsible. The chain links TRBV6-5 to TRBJ2-1, with D unresolved. The CDR3 consists of 18 residues. CDR1 is MNHEY and CDR2 is SVGAGI in the germline V gene. The CDR3 DNA reads TGTGCCAGCAGTGACTCGTCATCCCCTTGGGGCTCCTACAATGAGCAGTTCTTC. It is translated as CASSDSSSPWGSYNEQFF.

The gene calls are TRBV20-1 and TRBJ1-4; D is undetermined. The CDR3 totals 13 residues. V was cut by 0 bases and J by 5 bases, with 7 bases left in between. CDR1 DFQATT and CDR2 SNEGSKA come from the germline V gene (reference sequence). The chain's CDR3 is CSARDAGNEKLFF. CDR3 DNA: TGCAGTGCTAGAGATGCTGGCAATGAAAAACTGTTTTTT.

This clonotype was detected only once. V is TRBV5-1 and J is TRBJ2-3; 10 bases agree with TRBD2. The J segment lost 7 bases and the V segment lost 0 bases, leaving 8 bases of the junction unmatched. Looked up from germline, CDR1 is SGHRS and CDR2 is YFSETQ. CDR3 length: 16 amino acids. CDR3 protein: CASSLEASGSVNTQYF. Written as DNA, the CDR3 is TGCGCCAGCAGCTTGGAGGCTAGCGGGAGTGTAAATACGCAGTATTTT.

The V call is TRBV7-2, the J call TRBJ2-3; 8 nucleotides line up with TRBD1. Germline V CDR1 and CDR2: SGHTA, FQGNSA. Trimming cost V 5 bases and J 2 bases; bases outside gene matches: 6. This CDR3 is built from 15 residues. CDR3 DNA: TGTGCCAGCAGCAACCGGGACAGGTTCACAGATACGCAGTATTTT. It translates to CASSNRDRFTDTQYF. Full variable domain (outside the CDR3, taken from reference TRBV7-2 and TRBJ2-3): GAGVSQSPSNKVTEKGKDVELRCDPISGHTALYWYRQSLGQGLEFLIYFQGNSAPDKSGLPSDRFSAERTGGSVSTLTIQRTQQEDSAVYLCASSNRDRFTDTQYFGPGTRLTVL.

The rearrangement joins TRBV5-1 to TRBJ2-4, with D unresolved. The J call may be faulty, since TRBJ2-7 better matches the DNA end. This CDR3 comprises 16 residues. Germline V lookup: CDR1 SGHRS, CDR2 YFSETQ. The CDR3 region is CASSLEAGHGLYEQYF. The CDR3 bases are TGCGCCAGCAGCTTGGAAGCAGGCCACGGCCTTTACGAGCAGTACTTC.

The chain is built from TRBV3-1 and TRBJ2-1, with TRBD1 matching 8 bases. Germline-derived CDR1 and CDR2 are LGHDT and YNNKEL (reference sequence). The CDR3 extends over 15 amino acids. Trimming took 8 bases from V and 0 from J; bases not matched to a gene: 6. The CDR3 region has the DNA TGTGCCAGCGGAGAGGACAGGGACTCCTACAATGAGCAGTTCTTC. It specifies CASGEDRDSYNEQFF.

The chain recombines TRBV6-5 with TRBJ1-5, with D uncertain. CDR1 and CDR2 from the germline V gene are MNHEY and SVGAGI. This CDR3 region has 13 residues. Trimming pared 5 bases from V and 5 bases from J, leaving 10 bases between. CDR3 loop: CASSDGGHQPQHF. Here the CDR3 DNA reads TGTGCCAGCAGTGACGGAGGGCATCAGCCCCAGCATTTT.

This chain links TRBV6-6 with TRBJ2-1; D uncertain. CDR3 length equals 13 residues. Germline CDR1 reads MNHNY; CDR2 reads SVGAGI (reference sequence). Trimming stripped 3 bases from V and 8 bases from J, with 11 bases between. The CDR3 DNA sequence: TGTGCCAGCAGTTATTCTACTTGGGATGAGCAGTTCTTC. Amino acid sequence: CASSYSTWDEQFF.